A selection of T cell receptor beta chains follows, all from one sample in a study of blood T cell repertoires in COVID-19. TCRdb's table, derived via immunoSEQ multiplex PCR, lists solely in-frame clones and lacks some. The repertoire consists of a few hundred thousand clones, with about 87% occurring once and the leading ten covering around 13%. Sequences were obtained from peripheral blood. The receptors come from a woman between 45 and 60 years old with COVID-19, enrolled during active disease. The CDR3 runs from the conserved cysteine through the conserved F or W. The order of the fields is V gene, clone size, J gene, D gene, CDR3 DNA, CDR3 protein. A D gene is named only where the DNA matches it firmly. Rows may omit the clone size; those that give it use once, few, many or a size class.

v_call: TRBV6-1; clone_size: -; j_call: TRBJ1-1; d_call: -; cdr3_nt: TGTGCCAGCAGTGACCCCTCCAGGGCCTACCGGCAGAACACTGAAGCTTTCTTT; cdr3_aa: CASSDPSRAYRQNTEAFF
v_call: TRBV9; clone_size: once; j_call: TRBJ2-2; d_call: -; cdr3_nt: TGTGCCAGCAGCTTCCGACAGACTGGGTACACCGGGGAGCTGTTTTTT; cdr3_aa: CASSFRQTGYTGELFF
v_call: TRBV6-5; clone_size: few; j_call: TRBJ1-1; d_call: -; cdr3_nt: TGTGCCAGCAGTAATACAGGGAGCGGCACTGAAGCTTTCTTT; cdr3_aa: CASSNTGSGTEAFF
v_call: TRBV7-2; clone_size: -; j_call: TRBJ2-2; d_call: -; cdr3_nt: TGTGCCAGCAGCTTCCGTAGGGGGAACACCGGGGAGCTGTTTTTT; cdr3_aa: CASSFRRGNTGELFF
v_call: TRBV7-3; clone_size: -; j_call: TRBJ2-1; d_call: -; cdr3_nt: TGTGCCAGCAGCTTAAAGCCCATACCTTTAGGAGGCGACTTCAAAAACTACAATGAGCAGTTCTTC; cdr3_aa: CASSLKPIPLGGDFKNYNEQFF
v_call: TRBV19; clone_size: -; j_call: TRBJ2-1; d_call: -; cdr3_nt: TGTGCCAGTAGTATGCCAGATAACAATGAGCAGTTCTTC; cdr3_aa: CASSMPDNNEQFF
v_call: TRBV19; clone_size: -; j_call: TRBJ1-1; d_call: TRBD1; cdr3_nt: TGTGCCAGTAGTACACGACAGGGTGAAGCTTTCTTT; cdr3_aa: CASSTRQGEAFF
v_call: TRBV9; clone_size: -; j_call: TRBJ2-3; d_call: TRBD1; cdr3_nt: TGTGCCAGCAGCGTGACAGGGGGCGATACGCAGTATTTT; cdr3_aa: CASSVTGGDTQYF
v_call: TRBV23-1; clone_size: -; j_call: TRBJ1-5; d_call: -; cdr3_nt: TGCGCCAGCAGTCCTCTCGACATCGCTCCAAGCAATCAGCCCCAGCATTTT; cdr3_aa: CASSPLDIAPSNQPQHF
v_call: TRBV12-1; clone_size: once; j_call: TRBJ1-2; d_call: -; cdr3_nt: TGTGCCAGCAGCTTCATCCGGGACAGGGGGCGAGAGGACTATGGCTACACCTTC; cdr3_aa: CASSFIRDRGREDYGYTF
v_call: TRBV27; clone_size: -; j_call: TRBJ1-1; d_call: TRBD1; cdr3_nt: TGTGCCAGCAGTTTATCGCAGGGCCCCGGGACAGAAGGAGCTTTCTTT; cdr3_aa: CASSLSQGPGTEGAFF
v_call: TRBV19; clone_size: -; j_call: TRBJ2-2; d_call: -; cdr3_nt: TGTGCCAGTAGATCACAGAACTTCGCCGGGGAGCTGTTTTTT; cdr3_aa: CASRSQNFAGELFF
v_call: TRBV19; clone_size: many; j_call: TRBJ1-1; d_call: -; cdr3_nt: TGTGCCAGTACCTCAAGGAGGACTGAAGCTTTCTTT; cdr3_aa: CASTSRRTEAFF
v_call: TRBV2; clone_size: -; j_call: TRBJ2-7; d_call: -; cdr3_nt: TGTGCCAGCAATGGCCCGTTCTCCTACGAGCAGTACTTC; cdr3_aa: CASNGPFSYEQYF
v_call: TRBV3-1/TRBV3-2; clone_size: -; j_call: TRBJ2-3; d_call: TRBD2; cdr3_nt: TGTGCCAGCAGCCAAGAGCGGGGGGGCTATGAAGATACGCAGTATTTT; cdr3_aa: CASSQERGGYEDTQYF
v_call: TRBV12-5; clone_size: -; j_call: TRBJ1-6; d_call: -; cdr3_nt: TGTGCTAGTGGTTCGCCCGACACCTATAATTCACCCCTCCACTTT; cdr3_aa: CASGSPDTYNSPLHF
v_call: TRBV4-2; clone_size: -; j_call: TRBJ2-3; d_call: TRBD2; cdr3_nt: TGTGCCAGCAGACCGGGACTAGCGGGGGGGTACGATACGCAGTATTTT; cdr3_aa: CASRPGLAGGYDTQYF
v_call: TRBV21-1; clone_size: -; j_call: TRBJ2-2; d_call: -; cdr3_nt: TGTGCCATCACCCACCTACTGAACACCGGGGAGCTGTTTTTT; cdr3_aa: CAITHLLNTGELFF
v_call: TRBV18; clone_size: once; j_call: TRBJ2-3; d_call: TRBD1; cdr3_nt: TGTGCCACTTCTTCGGACAGGGCTAGCACAGATACGCAGTATTTT; cdr3_aa: CATSSDRASTDTQYF
v_call: TRBV9; clone_size: -; j_call: TRBJ1-5; d_call: -; cdr3_nt: TGTGCCAGCAGCACCGGGGGGGGGCGGAATCAGCCCCAGCATTTT; cdr3_aa: CASSTGGGRNQPQHF